The entry below describes one T cell receptor beta chain. Its antigen is undetermined. Germline CDR1 LGHNA, CDR2 YNFKEQ. The CDR3 spans 17 residues. V dropped 0 bases and J dropped 5 bases, with 17 bases sitting between them. The entry originates in a study of T cell responses to AZD1222 COVID-19 vaccine. The study, taken as a whole, reports: The sample set comprised mostly white British donors with more females, and clonal diversity was possibly underestimated. Dominant at 160-218 and 743-854, vaccine-associated CD4 TCRs also spanned spike. Repertoire collection took place solely once the T cell response had peaked.

Assay used: immunoSEQ multiplex PCR; TCRdb lists only in-frame clones, some missing. Among 100,000 to 110,000 clones listed, 80% to 90% were seen once. Sequences were derived from peripheral blood, sampled on day 0 of MenACWY control vaccination. The sequence came from an adult in good health. The chain recombines TRBV4-2 with TRBJ2-4; maybe TRBD2 (7 bases). This CDR3 reads CASSQDLSRGAQNIQYF. The CDR3, as DNA: TGTGCCAGCAGCCAAGATCTTAGTCGGGGGGCTCAAAACATTCAGTACTTC.